This T cell receptor (beta chain) was observed in a study of T cell responses to AZD1222 COVID-19 vaccine. Study-wide results and caveats: At baseline, seropositivity was found in only six or seven AZD1222 recipients. CD4 TCRs linked to vaccination spanned spike, dominating at 160-218 and 743-854. Donors were chiefly white British, with a greater number of females, and clonal diversity was perhaps underestimated.

Timing groups of about 4 and about 12 weeks for second doses were pooled. The J segment lost 4 bases and the V segment lost 0 bases, leaving 15 bases of the junction unmatched. Germline V gene data show CDR1 as SEHNR and CDR2 as FQNEAQ (reference sequence). The CDR3 has 19 residues. With respect to this clone: Its antigen is not known.

TCRdb keeps only in-frame clones here, not all; method: immunoSEQ multiplex PCR. This sample has approximately 130,000 clones, with 89% found just once. V gene TRBV7-9 combines with J gene TRBJ1-3; 7 bases line up with TRBD1. The TCR sequence derives from an adult who received the AZD1222 COVID-19 vaccine. The sequenced sample was peripheral blood, obtained 28 days after the second AZD1222 dose. Written as DNA, the CDR3 is TGTGCCAGCAGCTTAGCGGGGACAGATAATCGACACCAAGGAAACACCATATATTTT. As protein: CASSLAGTDNRHQGNTIYF.